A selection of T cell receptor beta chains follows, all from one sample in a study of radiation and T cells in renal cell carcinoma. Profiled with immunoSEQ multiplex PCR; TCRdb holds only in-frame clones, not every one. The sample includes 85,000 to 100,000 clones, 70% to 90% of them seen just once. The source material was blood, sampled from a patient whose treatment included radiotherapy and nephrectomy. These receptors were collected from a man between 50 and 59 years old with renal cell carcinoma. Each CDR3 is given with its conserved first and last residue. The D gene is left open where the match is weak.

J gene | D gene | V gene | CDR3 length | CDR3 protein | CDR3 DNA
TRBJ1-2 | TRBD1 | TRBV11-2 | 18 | CASSLPPDRLKANYGYTF | TGTGCCAGCAGCTTACCCCCGGACAGGCTGAAAGCTAACTATGGCTACACCTTC
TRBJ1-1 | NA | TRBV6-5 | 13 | CASSAELNTEAFF | TGTGCCAGCAGTGCTGAGTTGAACACTGAAGCTTTCTTT
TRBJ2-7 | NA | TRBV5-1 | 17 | CASSLGWGGAEFYEQYF | TGCGCCAGCAGCTTGGGATGGGGGGGCGCAGAGTTTTACGAGCAGTACTTC
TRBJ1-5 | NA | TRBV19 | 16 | CASETAGVNSNQPQHF | TGTGCCAGCGAGACTGCAGGGGTTAATAGCAATCAGCCCCAGCATTTT
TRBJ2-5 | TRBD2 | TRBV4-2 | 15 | CASSQGGSFRETQYF | TGTGCCAGCAGCCAAGGCGGGAGTTTCCGAGAGACCCAGTACTTC
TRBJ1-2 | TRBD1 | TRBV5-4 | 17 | CASSLPTGDLSNYGYTF | TGTGCCAGCAGCTTACCGACAGGGGACCTTTCTAACTATGGCTACACCTTC
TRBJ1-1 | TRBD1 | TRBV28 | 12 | CASRTGGTEAFF | TGTGCCAGCAGAACAGGGGGCACTGAAGCTTTCTTT
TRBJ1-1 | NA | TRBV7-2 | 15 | CASSLVGGANTEAFF | TGTGCCAGCAGCTTAGTGGGTGGGGCTAACACTGAAGCTTTCTTT
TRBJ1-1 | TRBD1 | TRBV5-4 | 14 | CASSPGGGGGEAFF | TGTGCCAGCAGCCCAGGGGGGGGAGGCGGGGAAGCTTTCTTT
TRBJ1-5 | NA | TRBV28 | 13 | CAVEGSSNQPQHF | TGTGCTGTGGAGGGATCTAGCAATCAGCCCCAGCATTTT
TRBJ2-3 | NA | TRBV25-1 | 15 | CASSVRTVGADTQYF | TGTGCCAGCAGTGTACGGACTGTGGGCGCAGATACGCAGTATTTT
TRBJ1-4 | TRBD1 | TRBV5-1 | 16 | CASSPGTGGAVEKLFF | TGCGCCAGCAGCCCGGGGACAGGGGGCGCGGTTGAAAAACTGTTTTTT
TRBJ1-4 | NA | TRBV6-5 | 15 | CASSPLGRENEKLFF | TGTGCCAGCAGTCCCCTGGGACGGGAGAATGAAAAACTGTTTTTT